This TCR beta chain originates from a study of T-cell memory formation after mild COVID-19. TCRdb analysed the 5' RACE reads with MiXCR anew, one entry per CDR3 protein. Of approximately 390,000 distinct CDR3 sequences detected, 15% to 20% appear once; the ten largest clones hold approximately 21%. As concerns this clonotype: As yet, its antigen is unknown.

V was pared by 3 bases and J by 8 bases, with 16 bases between. The CDR3 consists of 13 residues. The germline V gene has CDR1 SQVTM and CDR2 ANQGSEA. Points from the study as a whole: Chiefly within CM and EM were the contracting CD4+ clones; CD8+ ones were within EMRA.

This sequence was found in a man between 18 and 29 years old who had mild COVID-19 (a few samples of this study predate the infection). Cell type and time point are not known. This chain links TRBV29-1 with TRBJ1-2; D is unclear. Sequencing was carried out using PBMCs or a T cell subset sorted from them (not recorded which). The CDR3 is CSVEPTSGRGYTF. The CDR3, as DNA: TGCAGCGTTGAGCCGACATCGGGTAGGGGCTACACCTTC.